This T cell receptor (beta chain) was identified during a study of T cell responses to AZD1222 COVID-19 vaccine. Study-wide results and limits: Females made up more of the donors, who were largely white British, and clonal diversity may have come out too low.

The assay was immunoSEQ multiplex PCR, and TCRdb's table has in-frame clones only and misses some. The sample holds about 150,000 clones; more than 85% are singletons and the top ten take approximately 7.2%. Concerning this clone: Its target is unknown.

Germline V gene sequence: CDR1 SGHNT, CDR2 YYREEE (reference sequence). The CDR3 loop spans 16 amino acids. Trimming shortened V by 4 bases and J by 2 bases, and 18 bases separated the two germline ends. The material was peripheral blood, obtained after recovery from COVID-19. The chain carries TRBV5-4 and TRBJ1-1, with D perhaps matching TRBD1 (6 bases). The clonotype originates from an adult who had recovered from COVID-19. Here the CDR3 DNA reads TGTGCCAGCAGCCCGCGGTCCGGGGGCCCAAACACTGAAGCTTTCTTT. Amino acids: CASSPRSGGPNTEAFF.